This entry is about one T cell receptor (beta chain). This sample was taken from a study of T cells after yellow fever vaccination. TCRdb re-derived calls from the 5' RACE reads in MiXCR, one entry per CDR3 protein. The data hold around 250,000 distinct CDR3 sequences, with around 5.2% observed a single time. The sequenced sample was CD4+ T cells sorted from PBMCs, obtained on the day of the yellow fever booster vaccination. The clonotype was recovered from a man aged 18 to 29 who received the YFV17D yellow fever vaccine.

The CDR3 region is CSARPPKRLQGGGELFF. Here the CDR3 DNA reads TGCAGTGCTAGACCCCCTAAGAGGCTGCAGGGAGGCGGGGAGCTGTTTTTT. V usage is TRBV20-1 and J usage is TRBJ2-2, with D possibly matching TRBD2 (6 bases). Germline loops: CDR1 DFQATT, CDR2 SNEGSKA (reference sequence). The CDR3 runs to 17 residues. Trimming pared 2 bases from V and 7 bases from J, leaving 23 bases between.